These 23 T cell receptor beta chains were all obtained from the same sample, sequenced in a study of neurological immune-mediated disorders. TCRdb independently ran MiXCR on the 5' RACE reads; one entry per CDR3 protein. This table holds roughly 60,000 distinct CDR3 sequences, about 3.7% found once. Sequenced sample: PBMCs. Receptor source: a woman between 50 and 59 years old with multiple sclerosis.

The J gene is TRBJ2-5, the V gene TRBV20-1; D is possibly TRBD1 (5 bases). V lost 4 bases and J 2 bases, leaving 23 bases between the germline ends. CDR3 size: 17 residues. From germline, CDR1 is DFQATT and CDR2 SNEGSKA (reference sequence). The CDR3 loop is CSAIVIRKDMGQETQYF. In DNA form, the CDR3 reads TGCAGTGCTATAGTCATCAGGAAGGACATGGGGCAAGAGACCCAGTACTTC.

Many counts were recorded for this clonotype. The V call is TRBV7-9, the J call TRBJ2-3; no clear D. The CDR3 has 16 residues. Germline CDR1 is SEHNR and CDR2 is FQNEAQ (reference sequence). The V end lost 1 base, the J end lost 2 bases, and 13 bases lay between the germline ends. The CDR3 is CASSLGWYGTTDTQYF. CDR3 coding DNA: TGTGCCAGCAGCTTAGGGTGGTACGGAACCACAGATACGCAGTATTTT.

This clonotype showed up many times. V usage is TRBV4-3 and J usage is TRBJ2-5; maybe TRBD2 (5 bases). Germline CDR1 and CDR2: LGHNA and YSLEER. The CDR3 length is 15 residues. Trimming cost V 3 bases and J 5 bases, with 16 bases left between them. This CDR3 reads CASSHLLALGETQYF. The CDR3 DNA follows: TGCGCCAGCAGCCATCTCCTAGCCCTCGGGGAGACCCAGTACTTC.

There are many counts of this clonotype. This chain uses TRBV20-1 with TRBJ2-2, with unresolved D. V was shortened by 3 bases and J by 4 bases, with 9 bases between the two germline ends. Germline CDR1 reads DFQATT; CDR2 reads SNEGSKA (reference sequence). The CDR3 runs 13 residues. This CDR3 reads CSASVPSTGELFF. CDR3 nucleotide sequence: TGCAGTGCTAGCGTACCGAGCACCGGGGAGCTGTTTTTT.

This clonotype was observed a handful of times. This chain links TRBV5-6 with TRBJ2-1, with 9 bases lining up with TRBD2. V shed 4 bases and J 0 bases; nucleotides not matched to a gene: 5. CDR3 length: 16 residues. Germline loops: CDR1 SGHDT, CDR2 YYEEEE. The CDR3 reads CASSRLAVSSYNEQFF. The CDR3 bases are TGTGCCAGCAGCAGACTAGCGGTTAGCTCCTACAATGAGCAGTTCTTC.

This clonotype was recorded at least ten times. The genes are TRBV20-1 and TRBJ2-5, with 8 bases fitting TRBD1. Trimming at V came to 0 bases and at J to 3 bases, leaving 9 bases not matched to a gene. CDR1 DFQATT and CDR2 SNEGSKA come from the germline V gene (reference sequence). The CDR3 totals 16 residues. CDR3 sequence: CSARESGTGREETQYF. The DNA of the CDR3 is TGCAGTGCTAGAGAATCCGGGACAGGCCGGGAAGAGACCCAGTACTTC.

This clonotype was recorded at least ten times. V usage is TRBV20-1 and J usage is TRBJ2-2; TRBD2 agrees at 8 bases. Germline V gene sequence: CDR1 DFQATT, CDR2 SNEGSKA (reference sequence). The ends lost 2 bases at V and 4 bases at J; junction bases unmatched: 9. The CDR3 totals 16 residues. The CDR3 spells CSARTSGLAGTGELFF. The CDR3 region has the DNA TGCAGTGCTAGAACCTCAGGGCTAGCGGGCACCGGGGAGCTGTTTTTT.

Ten or more counts support this clonotype. The chain is built from TRBV5-1 and TRBJ2-2; D unresolved. Germline V gene sequence: CDR1 SGHRS, CDR2 YFSETQ. V lost 1 base and J 7 bases, leaving 8 bases between the germline ends. The length of the CDR3 is 13 residues. The CDR3 loop is CASSLIWGGELFF. The CDR3 nucleotides are TGCGCCAGCAGCTTGATTTGGGGCGGGGAGCTGTTTTTT.

This clonotype showed up many times. V gene TRBV14 combines with J gene TRBJ2-3, with D uncertain. V lost 1 base, J lost 0 bases, and 14 bases lay in between. The CDR3 is made up of 17 amino acids. Germline V gene sequence: CDR1 SGHDN, CDR2 FVKESK. In DNA, the CDR3 is TGTGCCAGCAGCCAAGCTCCGTTCCTTGCTAGCACAGATACGCAGTATTTT. This translates into CASSQAPFLASTDTQYF. Looking up the rest from reference TRBV14 and TRBJ2-3 gives the full variable domain: EAGVTQFPSHSVIEKGQTVTLRCDPISGHDNLYWYRRVMGKEIKFLLHFVKESKQDESGMPNNRFLAERTGGTYSTLKVQPAELEDSGVYFCASSQAPFLASTDTQYFGPGTRLTVL.

In its sample, this clonotype was seen many times. The chain uses TRBV20-1 and TRBJ1-1, with D unresolved. The germline CDR1 and CDR2 sequences are DFQATT and SNEGSKA (reference sequence). The CDR3 runs 12 residues. Trimming cost V 6 bases and J 1 base, with 9 bases left between them. CDR3 residues: CSATRGNTEAFF. DNA for the CDR3: TGCAGTGCGACCCGGGGGAACACTGAAGCTTTCTTT.

This clonotype appeared many times. The chain joins TRBV18 to TRBJ2-3; 12 nucleotides align to TRBD1. The J segment lost 5 bases and the V segment lost 3 bases, leaving 6 bases of the junction unmatched. The CDR3 contains 16 residues. Germline loops: CDR1 KGHSH, CDR2 LQKENI. CDR3 in amino acids: CASSPRDRGLRDTQYF. The DNA for the CDR3 is TGTGCCAGCTCACCCCGGGACAGGGGGCTCAGAGATACGCAGTATTTT.

This clonotype was seen ten or more times. The gene calls are TRBV29-1 and TRBJ1-2; D is possibly TRBD1 (6 bases). The CDR3 length is 14 residues. V lost 0 bases and J 8 bases, leaving 16 bases between the germline ends. Germline V gene data show CDR1 as SQVTM and CDR2 as ANQGSEA. CDR3 nucleotides: TGCAGCGTTGAAGATCAAAACAGGGCGGGGGGCTACACCTTC. It translates to CSVEDQNRAGGYTF.

This clonotype was found many times. The chain uses TRBV7-2 and TRBJ1-1; no firm D call. Trimming stripped 0 bases from V and 0 bases from J, with 11 bases between. The CDR3 extends over 16 amino acids. Germline assignment: CDR1 SGHTA and CDR2 FQGNSA. CDR3 residues: CASSLALWTLNTEAFF. The CDR3 bases are TGTGCCAGCAGCTTAGCGCTCTGGACTTTGAACACTGAAGCTTTCTTT.

The table lists this clonotype with many counts. The chain's CDR3 is CASSGGTAYEQYF. The CDR3 DNA reads as TGCGCCAGCAGCGGCGGGACAGCCTACGAGCAGTACTTC. This sequence joins TRBV5-1 and TRBJ2-7; perhaps TRBD1 as D (7 bases). With 4 bases removed from V and 2 bases from J, the gap between germline ends came to 10 bases. This CDR3 is built from 13 residues. Germline V gene lookup returns CDR1 SGHRS and CDR2 YFSETQ.

This clonotype occurred many times. V usage is TRBV11-3 and J usage is TRBJ1-2; possible D gene TRBD1, 6 bases. The CDR3 runs 12 residues. Germline CDR1 and CDR2: SGHNT and YENEEA. Trimming shortened V by 2 bases and J by 6 bases, and 7 bases separated the two germline ends. The CDR3 region is CASSLNRDGYTF. Here the CDR3 DNA reads TGTGCCAGCAGCTTAAACAGGGATGGCTACACCTTC.

The chain recombines TRBV2 with TRBJ1-1; D uncertain. This CDR3 has 14 residues. V shed 8 bases and J shed 0 bases, with 13 bases lying between them. The germline CDR1 and CDR2 sequences are SNHLY and FYNNEI. CDR3 loop: CASRGGSMNTEAFF. CDR3 in DNA: TGTGCCAGCCGGGGAGGGTCTATGAACACTGAAGCTTTCTTT.

This clonotype was seen more than once but under ten times. The rearrangement uses TRBV12-3 or TRBV12-4 and TRBJ1-3; D might be TRBD1 (5 bases). The CDR3 runs to 12 residues. V was clipped by 3 bases and J by 8 bases, with 8 bases between them. In DNA form, the CDR3 reads TGTGCCAGCAGTTTCCGGGGGGACACCATATATTTT. This gives the protein CASSFRGDTIYF.

There are many counts of this clonotype. The chain couples TRBV29-1 to TRBJ2-7; D is undetermined. CDR1 is SQVTM, CDR2 ANQGSEA, per germline. CDR3 length equals 13 residues. Trimming pared 1 base from V and 0 bases from J, leaving 7 bases between. The CDR3 bases are TGCAGCGTTGAAGGTGTAGGCTCCTACGAGCAGTACTTC. It specifies CSVEGVGSYEQYF.

This clonotype came up many times. This rearrangement joins TRBV5-1 to TRBJ2-3, with TRBD2 matching over 9 bases. The CDR3 loop spans 16 amino acids. Germline lookup yields CDR1 SGHRS and CDR2 YFSETQ. With 0 bases clipped from V and 2 bases from J, the junction kept 4 bases outside the gene matches. This CDR3 is CASSLVSGGNTDTQYF. In nucleotides, the CDR3 is TGCGCCAGCAGCTTGGTTAGCGGGGGAAACACAGATACGCAGTATTTT.

The rearrangement joins TRBV7-2 to TRBJ2-3; 13 bases align to TRBD2. CDR1 is SGHTA, CDR2 FQGNSA, per germline. The CDR3 has 15 residues. After removal of 5 bases from V and 5 bases from J, the junction contained 4 bases not matched to a gene. The CDR3 DNA reads TGTGCCAGCAGCATCACTAGCGGGAGGGTAGATACGCAGTATTTT. This encodes CASSITSGRVDTQYF. Supplemented by reference TRBV7-2 and TRBJ2-3, the full variable domain reads GAGVSQSPSNKVTEKGKDVELRCDPISGHTALYWYRQSLGQGLEFLIYFQGNSAPDKSGLPSDRFSAERTGGSVSTLTIQRTQQEDSAVYLCASSITSGRVDTQYFGPGTRLTVL.

This rearrangement joins TRBV6-2 or TRBV6-3 to TRBJ2-1; 10 bases match TRBD2. CDR3 size: 18 residues. Germline V gene data show CDR1 as MNHEY and CDR2 as SVGEGT. The trim removed 2 bases at V and 1 base at J, leaving 8 bases unmatched. Written as DNA, the CDR3 is TGTGCCAGCAGTTACGTACCTAGCGGGAGTAGATCCTACAATGAGCAGTTCTTC. It translates to CASSYVPSGSRSYNEQFF.

The CDR3 coding sequence is TGTGCCAGCAGCACTGGGACTCGAATTTCCACAGATACGCAGTATTTT. It codes for CASSTGTRISTDTQYF. The chain uses TRBV7-2 and TRBJ2-3, with D maybe TRBD2 (6 bases). Germline values: CDR1 SGHTA, CDR2 FQGNSA. V lost 5 bases and J lost 2, with 17 bases in between. This CDR3 comprises 16 residues. The entire variable domain, with the rest obtained from reference TRBV7-2 and TRBJ2-3, is as follows: GAGVSQSPSNKVTEKGKDVELRCDPISGHTALYWYRQSLGQGLEFLIYFQGNSAPDKSGLPSDRFSAERTGGSVSTLTIQRTQQEDSAVYLCASSTGTRISTDTQYFGPGTRLTVL.

This clonotype was counted many times. V gene TRBV29-1 combines with J gene TRBJ2-5; D unresolved. This CDR3 region has 12 residues. Trimming cost V 7 bases and J 5 bases, with 14 bases left between them. Per germline, CDR1 SQVTM and CDR2 ANQGSEA. CDR3: CSASETLETQYF. CDR3 DNA: TGCAGCGCCTCCGAGACTCTTGAGACCCAGTACTTC.